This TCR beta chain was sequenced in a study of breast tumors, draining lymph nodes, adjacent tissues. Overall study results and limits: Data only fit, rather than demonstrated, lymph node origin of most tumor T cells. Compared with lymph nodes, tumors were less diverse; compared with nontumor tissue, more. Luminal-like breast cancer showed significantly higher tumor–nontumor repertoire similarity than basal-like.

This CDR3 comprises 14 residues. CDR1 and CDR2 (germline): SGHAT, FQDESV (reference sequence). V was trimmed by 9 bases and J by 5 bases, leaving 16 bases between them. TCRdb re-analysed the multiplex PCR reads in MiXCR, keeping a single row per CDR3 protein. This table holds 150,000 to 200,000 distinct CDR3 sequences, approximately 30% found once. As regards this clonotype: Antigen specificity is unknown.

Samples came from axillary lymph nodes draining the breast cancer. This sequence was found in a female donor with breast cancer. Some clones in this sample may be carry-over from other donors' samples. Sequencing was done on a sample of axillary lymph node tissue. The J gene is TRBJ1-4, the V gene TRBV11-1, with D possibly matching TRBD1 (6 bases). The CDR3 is CASTNTGINEKLFF. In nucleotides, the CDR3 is TGTGCCAGTACCAATACAGGGATCAATGAAAAACTGTTTTTT.